The rows below give T cell receptor beta chains drawn from one sample of a study of blood T cell repertoires in COVID-19. Profiled with immunoSEQ multiplex PCR; TCRdb holds only in-frame clones, not every one. The data hold around 200,000 clones, with over 75% observed a single time. Input material: peripheral blood. These receptor sequences come from a man older than 75 with acute or convalescent COVID-19. Each CDR3 is given with its conserved first and last residue.

TRBJ2-5 TRBV18 18 CASSPATSGSLYQETQYF
TRBJ1-2 TRBV7-2 14 CASSSSGQYYGYTF
TRBJ2-6 TRBV2 17 CASMSWDRETGANVLTF
TRBJ1-6 TRBV2 14 CASSTQGLVSPLHF
TRBJ1-2 TRBV5-1 14 CAAHSGDINGGYTF
TRBJ2-1 TRBV5-1 15 CASSIAGSSYNEQFF
TRBJ2-4 TRBV28 16 CASSSPGMLAKNIQYF
TRBJ1-1 TRBV5-8 13 CASDSGGNTEAFF
TRBJ2-7 TRBV19 14 CASSPGTGTGEQYF
TRBJ2-7 TRBV29-1 13 CSVASPLADEQYF
TRBJ2-7 TRBV19 14 CASSVTSGAYEQYF
TRBJ1-1 TRBV6-5 13 CASSTRVNTEAFF
TRBJ2-7 TRBV5-4 14 CASSSIGLSYEQYF
TRBJ2-1 TRBV4-1 14 CASPPGTSLNEQFF
TRBJ2-1 TRBV11-3 15 CASSLVGGWVDEQFF
TRBJ2-1 TRBV5-1 15 CASSRGLAGANEQFF
TRBJ1-3 TRBV27 15 CASSSGSFGGNTIYF
TRBJ1-6 TRBV5-6 16 CASSWGTGDSNSPLHF
TRBJ1-1 TRBV12-3/TRBV12-4 13 CASSPDLRGEAFF
TRBJ1-5 TRBV19 14 CASRRTGFNQPQHF
TRBJ2-4 TRBV7-9 15 CASTLGGATKNIQYF
TRBJ2-1 TRBV19 14 CASSLGGRAYEQFF
TRBJ2-2 TRBV6-5 14 CASSPAGGNGELFF
TRBJ1-5 TRBV6-7 17 CASSYSIGFSGDQPQHF
TRBJ2-4 TRBV10-3 12 CAISETENIQYF
TRBJ2-5 TRBV19 14 CASSRASGVETQYF
TRBJ1-5 TRBV6-1 15 CASSEGTGYNQPQHF
TRBJ1-3 TRBV14 14 CASSQVSSGNTIYF
TRBJ1-6 TRBV7-9 13 CASSLGPNGPLHF
TRBJ2-7 TRBV28 16 CASSPSGRALLDEQYF
TRBJ1-5 TRBV7-8 12 CASTGRQGPQHF
TRBJ1-1 TRBV5-1 12 CASSLAPGEAFF
TRBJ2-1 TRBV28 16 CASSLPGTLTGNEQFF
TRBJ2-1 TRBV5-1 14 CASSPYPGVNEQFF
TRBJ1-4 TRBV7-9 15 CASSYLRDAGGKLFF
TRBJ1-6 TRBV15 15 CATSIQRGGHSPLHF
TRBJ2-3 TRBV7-3 16 CASSLGLAGVTDTQYF
TRBJ1-5 TRBV7-9 17 CASSLGGWTGGGQPQHF
TRBJ2-2 TRBV6-5 15 CASSYREGQAGELFF
TRBJ2-1 TRBV6-5 14 CASSYSPRMDEQFF
TRBJ2-2 TRBV27 15 CASSLYLANTGELFF
TRBJ1-5 TRBV27 13 CASSSQGRQPQHF
TRBJ2-7 TRBV18 14 CASSRGDRAYEQYF
TRBJ2-3 TRBV10-2 13 CASSGYRTDTQYF
TRBJ1-5 TRBV6-2/TRBV6-3 15 CASSPDRDRNQPQHF
TRBJ2-2 TRBV19 14 CASKVGPNTGELFF
TRBJ1-2 TRBV27 16 CASRPQGAAPLYGYTF
TRBJ2-1 TRBV7-3 15 CASSLNGRFGNEQFF
TRBJ1-2 TRBV5-6 14 CASSLIQSNYGYTF
TRBJ2-3 TRBV6-5 15 CASSPGQVSTDTQYF
TRBJ1-5 TRBV28 14 CASGLIQGAQPQHF
TRBJ2-5 TRBV10-3 14 CAISGDRERQTQYF
TRBJ1-4 TRBV5-8 14 CASSLGTGGEKLFF
TRBJ2-3 TRBV3-1/TRBV3-2 13 CASSDRRVDTQYF
TRBJ1-4 TRBV15 14 CATRRRGGYEKLFF